Described below is a single TCR beta chain sequence and its context. Antigen specificity is unknown. The record originates from a study of radiotherapy plus CTLA-4 blockade in lung cancer. As for the study in general: Objective response rate was 15% to 20%; disease control rate, approximately 33%. Study outcomes and limitations: Reportedly, early blood T cell clone dynamics best predicted response, with interferon-beta.

TCRdb's copy holds only in-frame clones and misses some; the assay was immunoSEQ multiplex PCR. The sample records 60,000 to 75,000 clones, approximately 76% being singletons. Trimming took 5 bases from V and 6 from J; bases not matched to a gene: 5. The CDR3 runs 13 residues. CDR1 and CDR2 (germline): MNHNS, SASEGT. The chain carries TRBV6-1 and TRBJ1-2; 8 nucleotides match TRBD1. Source: peripheral blood, taken from a patient treated with radiotherapy plus ipilimumab. The sequence was collected from a human donor with non-small cell lung cancer whose response to radiotherapy plus ipilimumab could not be evaluated. Some clones in this sample may be carry-over from other donors' samples. In nucleotides, the CDR3 is TGTGCCAGCAGTCGGAACAGGGGGGATGGCTACACCTTC. It translates to CASSRNRGDGYTF.